This T cell receptor (beta chain) was observed in a study of identical twins' blood T cells. Study conclusions and caveats: Even for out-of-frame TCRbeta, twins reportedly shared V gene usage much more than unrelated donors.

This CDR3 comprises 13 residues. Trimming removed 5 bases at V and 10 bases at J, with 17 bases between. The germline CDR1 and CDR2 sequences are LNHDA and SQIVND (reference sequence). As processed by the authors: Per-library CDR3 reads ranged 2.2 to 3.6 million; clonotypes, ~90,000 to ~550,000. TCRdb called the 5' RACE reads again in MiXCR, with one record for every CDR3 protein. The V and J calls were determined by TCRdb, not by the authors. The data contain 350,000 to 400,000 distinct CDR3 sequences, 25% to 35% of them singletons. In its sample, this clonotype was seen many times. The target antigen is unknown.

The clonotype originates from a woman between 18 and 55 years old in good health. This chain joins TRBV19 and TRBJ1-1, with D possibly being TRBD1 (6 bases). Material: PBMCs. The CDR3 protein is CASSWAGDLAAFF. The CDR3 bases are TGTGCCAGTAGTTGGGCAGGGGACCTCGCAGCTTTCTTT.